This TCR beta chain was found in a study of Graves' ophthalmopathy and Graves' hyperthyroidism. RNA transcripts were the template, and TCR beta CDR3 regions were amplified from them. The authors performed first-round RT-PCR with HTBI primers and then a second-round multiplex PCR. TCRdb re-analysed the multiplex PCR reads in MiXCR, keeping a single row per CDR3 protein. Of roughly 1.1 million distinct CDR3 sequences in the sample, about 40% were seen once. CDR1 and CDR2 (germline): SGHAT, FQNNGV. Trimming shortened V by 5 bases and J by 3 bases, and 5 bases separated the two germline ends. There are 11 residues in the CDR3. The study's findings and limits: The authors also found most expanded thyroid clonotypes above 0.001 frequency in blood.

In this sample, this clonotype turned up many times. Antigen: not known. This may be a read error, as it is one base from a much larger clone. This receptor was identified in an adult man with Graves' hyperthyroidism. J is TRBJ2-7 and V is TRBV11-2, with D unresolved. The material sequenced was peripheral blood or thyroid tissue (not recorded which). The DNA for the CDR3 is TGTGCCAGCAGCATACGCTACGAGCAGTACTTC. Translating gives CASSIRYEQYF.